Given below is one T cell receptor beta chain in context. This specimen belongs to a study of blood T cell repertoires in COVID-19. Study-wide context: The samples span acute and convalescent COVID-19 from the United States, Italy and Spain. Sources were T cells, B-cell-depleted T cells, or PBMCs; the material itself was cDNA or gDNA.

In the original workflow: Scientists estimated how many nucleated cells there were by amplifying reference gene primers. Some clones are missing from TCRdb's copy, which holds only in-frame ones; the method was immunoSEQ multiplex PCR. Clone size and the V and J calls come from that table; the DNA yielded D and trimming. The sample carries over 85,000 clones, over 65% recorded once. Sequencing input: peripheral blood. The TCR was taken from an elderly woman with acute or convalescent COVID-19.

CDR3 sequence reads: CASSSTLLGSGNEQFF. The CDR3 DNA reads as TGTGCCAGCAGCTCAACCCTACTAGGGAGCGGCAATGAGCAGTTCTTC. This rearrangement joins TRBV5-4 to TRBJ2-1; D is possibly TRBD2 (5 bases). This CDR3 region has 16 residues. Per germline, CDR1 SGHNT and CDR2 YYREEE (reference sequence). V was pared by 3 bases and J by 6 bases, with 19 bases between.